A selection of T cell receptor beta chains follows, all from one sample in a study of technical replicates of blood from a handful of donors. Generated by immunoSEQ multiplex PCR, the TCRdb table keeps only in-frame clones and is missing some. The sample has more than 80,000 clones, around 93% seen once; the top ten hold roughly 0.34%. The sequencing sample was made of T cells isolated from PBMCs. These receptor sequences come from a human donor in good health. CDR3s include the opening cysteine and the closing phenylalanine or tryptophan. A D gene is named only where the DNA matches it firmly. Only some rows state a clone size, as once, few, many or a class for expanded clones.

>TRBJ2-1|NA|TRBV5-8|TRBD1
CASTPRQGAGNEQFF
TGTGCCAGCACCCCGAGACAGGGTGCTGGCAATGAGCAGTTCTTC
>TRBJ1-1|NA|TRBV6-5|TRBD1
CASSLGQGYRTGAFF
TGTGCCAGCAGTCTTGGACAGGGCTATCGTACGGGAGCTTTCTTT
>TRBJ2-7|NA|TRBV6-6|NA
CASSLAGSYSYEQYF
TGTGCCAGCAGTTTGGCAGGTTCCTACTCCTACGAGCAGTACTTC
>TRBJ1-4|NA|TRBV7-9|TRBD1
CASSRTGTNEKLFF
TGTGCCAGCAGCCGGACAGGGACTAATGAAAAACTGTTTTTT
>TRBJ2-7|NA|TRBV5-1|NA
CASSLTGSIYEQYF
TGCGCCAGCAGCTTAACAGGTTCGATCTACGAGCAGTACTTC
>TRBJ2-3|NA|TRBV10-1|TRBD2
CASRERGWRAGATDTQYF
TGCGCCAGCAGGGAGAGGGGATGGAGGGCGGGAGCCACAGATACGCAGTATTTT
>TRBJ1-5|NA|TRBV28|TRBD1
CASSLGDRLEQPQHF
TGTGCCAGCAGTTTAGGGGACAGGTTAGAGCAGCCCCAGCATTTT
>TRBJ1-2|NA|TRBV5-6|NA
CASSMTDYGYTF
TGTGCCAGCAGCATGACAGACTATGGCTACACCTTC
>TRBJ1-1|NA|TRBV28|TRBD1
CASRRQGLELFF
TGTGCCAGCAGGAGACAGGGGTTAGAACTTTTCTTT
>TRBJ1-3|NA|TRBV2|NA
CASNLNGAGGNTIYF
TGTGCCAGCAACCTAAATGGGGCGGGAGGAAACACCATATATTTT
>TRBJ2-3|few|TRBV5-6|TRBD2
CASSLRGLAGGYGDTQYF
TGTGCCAGCAGCTTGCGGGGTCTAGCGGGAGGGTATGGAGATACGCAGTATTTT
>TRBJ1-2|NA|TRBV27|NA
CARERGGSFYGYTF
TGTGCCAGGGAGCGGGGGGGCAGCTTCTATGGCTACACCTTC
>TRBJ1-2|NA|TRBV9|NA
CASSDGQYGYTF
TGTGCCAGCAGCGACGGACAATATGGCTACACCTTC
>TRBJ1-4|NA|TRBV4-3|NA
CASSQELDFVVAKLFF
TGCGCCAGCAGCCAAGAATTAGACTTTGTAGTGGCAAAACTGTTTTTT
>TRBJ2-7|NA|TRBV6-5|TRBD1
CASSYAWDSSYEQYF
TGTGCCAGCAGTTACGCGTGGGACAGCTCCTACGAGCAGTACTTC
>TRBJ1-2|NA|TRBV9|TRBD1
CASSGQGVLLDNYGYTF
TGTGCCAGCAGCGGACAGGGGGTTCTTTTAGATAACTATGGCTACACCTTC
>TRBJ1-1|NA|TRBV15|NA
CATSRAGAGNAEAFF
TGTGCCACCAGCAGAGCTGGTGCGGGGAACGCTGAAGCTTTCTTT
>TRBJ2-1|NA|TRBV27|NA
CASSLSSAGVFNEQFF
TGTGCCAGCAGTTTATCGTCGGCAGGGGTATTCAATGAGCAGTTCTTC
>TRBJ2-7|NA|TRBV10-3|TRBD1
CAISSGTGINEQYF
TGTGCCATCAGTTCCGGGACAGGGATAAACGAGCAGTACTTC
>TRBJ1-2|NA|TRBV6-5|TRBD1
CASSLDRDYGYTF
TGTGCCAGCAGTTTGGACAGGGACTATGGCTACACCTTC
>TRBJ2-1|NA|TRBV9|TRBD1
CASSPDRQGWNEQFF
TGTGCCAGCAGCCCAGATCGACAGGGGTGGAATGAGCAGTTCTTC
>TRBJ2-5|NA|TRBV5-6|TRBD2
CASSPDTGLAEETQYF
TGTGCCAGCAGCCCCGATACTGGACTAGCGGAAGAGACCCAGTACTTC
>TRBJ2-3|NA|TRBV18|TRBD2
CASSLEPGGPADTQYF
TGTGCCAGCTCCTTAGAACCGGGAGGGCCTGCAGATACGCAGTATTTT
>TRBJ2-7|NA|TRBV4-3|TRBD2
CASSQEMGGVTYEQYF
TGCGCCAGCAGCCAGGAAATGGGGGGGGTGACCTACGAGCAGTACTTC
>TRBJ2-1|NA|TRBV5-1|NA
CASSLEAGSYNEQFF
TGCGCCAGCAGCTTGGAAGCGGGCTCCTACAATGAGCAGTTCTTC
>TRBJ2-1|NA|TRBV28|TRBD1
CASSFRDRGTREQFF
TGTGCCAGCAGTTTCCGGGACAGGGGGACTAGGGAGCAGTTCTTC
>TRBJ2-1|NA|TRBV9|NA
CASSRTPSYNEQFF
TGTGCCAGCAGCCGGACACCCTCCTACAATGAGCAGTTCTTC
>TRBJ2-3|few|TRBV6-6|TRBD2
CATRTSSSTQYF
TGTGCCACCCGGACTAGCTCAAGTACGCAGTATTTT
>TRBJ2-7|NA|TRBV7-8|NA
CASSLIGYEQYF
TGTGCCAGCAGCTTAATCGGGTACGAGCAGTACTTC
>TRBJ2-3|once|TRBV7-9|TRBD2
CASSLLGSGSSTDTQYF
TGTGCCAGCAGCTTATTAGGGAGCGGGAGTAGCACAGATACGCAGTATTTT
>TRBJ2-1|NA|TRBV16|NA
CASSQSAPRDEQFF
TGTGCCAGCAGCCAATCAGCCCCGAGGGATGAGCAGTTCTTC
>TRBJ2-7|NA|TRBV19|NA
CASSINGGYEQYF
TGTGCCAGTAGTATAAATGGAGGCTACGAGCAGTACTTC
>TRBJ1-2|NA|TRBV29-1|NA
CSVEYGGHGYTF
TGCAGCGTTGAATACGGGGGGCATGGCTACACCTTC
>TRBJ1-1|NA|TRBV4-1|TRBD1
CASSQTGTGVNTEAFF
TGCGCCAGCAGCCAAACCGGGACAGGGGTGAACACTGAAGCTTTCTTT
>TRBJ2-7|NA|TRBV4-2|NA
CASSQDPRGQTAYEQYF
TGTGCCAGCAGCCAAGACCCTCGAGGACAGACAGCCTACGAGCAGTACTTC
>TRBJ1-2|NA|TRBV27|NA
CASSPNRRWDYTF
TGTGCCAGCAGCCCGAACAGGCGATGGGACTACACCTTC
>TRBJ1-2|NA|TRBV9|NA
CASSVGGDPNYGYTF
TGTGCCAGCAGCGTAGGGGGGGATCCTAACTATGGCTACACCTTC
>TRBJ1-2|NA|TRBV15|NA
CATSRAGPLNYGYTF
TGTGCCACCAGCAGAGCAGGGCCCCTAAACTATGGCTACACCTTC
>TRBJ2-1|NA|TRBV4-2|TRBD1
CASSPGQGGNEQFF
TGTGCCAGCAGCCCGGGACAGGGGGGTAATGAGCAGTTCTTC
>TRBJ2-7|NA|TRBV18|TRBD2
CASSPTGTSRYEQYF
TGTGCCAGCTCACCAACCGGGACTAGCCGCTACGAGCAGTACTTC
>TRBJ2-1|NA|TRBV4-1|TRBD2
CASSPEPGLGNEQFF
TGCGCCAGCAGCCCAGAGCCGGGACTAGGCAATGAGCAGTTCTTC
>TRBJ2-5|NA|TRBV4-3|TRBD1
CASSQGIGRGQETQYF
TGCGCCAGCAGCCAAGGAATAGGCAGGGGGCAAGAGACCCAGTACTTC
>TRBJ1-5|NA|TRBV11-2|TRBD1
CASSQGRQGGQPQHF
TGTGCCAGCAGCCAGGGGAGACAGGGGGGACAGCCCCAGCATTTT
>TRBJ2-1|NA|TRBV19|NA
CASSIYFSGEQFF
TGTGCCAGTAGTATCTACTTTTCGGGGGAGCAGTTCTTC
>TRBJ1-5|NA|TRBV19|TRBD1
CASSTHWDRGNQPQHF
TGTGCCAGTAGTACTCACTGGGACAGGGGCAATCAGCCCCAGCATTTT
>TRBJ1-5|NA|TRBV28|NA
CASSLGGANQPQHF
TGTGCCAGCAGTTTGGGGGGAGCCAATCAGCCCCAGCATTTT
>TRBJ2-7|NA|TRBV6-5|TRBD1
CASSRDRRLYEQYF
TGTGCCAGCAGCCGGGACAGGAGATTGTACGAGCAGTACTTC
>TRBJ2-5|NA|TRBV10-2|TRBD2
CASSESPSGMETQYF
TGCGCCAGCAGTGAGTCTCCTAGCGGGATGGAGACCCAGTACTTC
>TRBJ2-1|NA|TRBV19|NA
CASSNDLFEQFF
TGTGCCAGTAGTAACGACTTATTTGAGCAGTTCTTC
>TRBJ1-3|NA|TRBV6-5|NA
CASSPGHRNTIYF
TGTGCCAGCAGTCCGGGACACCGAAACACCATATATTTT
>TRBJ1-5|NA|TRBV19|NA
CASLDREINQPQHF
TGTGCCAGTCTGGACAGAGAAATTAATCAGCCCCAGCATTTT
>TRBJ2-1|NA|TRBV2|TRBD2
CASSESRSGSRYEQFF
TGTGCCAGCAGTGAATCCCGGAGCGGGAGCCGCTATGAGCAGTTCTTC